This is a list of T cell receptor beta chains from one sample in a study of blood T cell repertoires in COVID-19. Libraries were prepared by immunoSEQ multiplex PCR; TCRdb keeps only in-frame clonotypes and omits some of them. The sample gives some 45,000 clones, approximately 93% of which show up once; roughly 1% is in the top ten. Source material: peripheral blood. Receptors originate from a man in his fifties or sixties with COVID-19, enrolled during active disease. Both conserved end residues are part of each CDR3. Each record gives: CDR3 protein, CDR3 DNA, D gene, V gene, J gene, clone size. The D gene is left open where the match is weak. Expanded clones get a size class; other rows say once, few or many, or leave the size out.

CDR3: CASSQPPDSLEAFF
DNA: TGTGCCAGCAGCCAACCTCCTGACAGCCTCGAAGCTTTCTTT
D: -
V: TRBV3-1/TRBV3-2
J: TRBJ1-1
size: -

CDR3: CASNTPPGVYGYTF
DNA: TGTGCCAGCAATACCCCCCCGGGAGTCTATGGCTACACCTTC
D: -
V: TRBV28
J: TRBJ1-2
size: -

CDR3: CAWRRRGYSGNTIYF
DNA: TGTGCCTGGCGTAGGAGGGGCTACTCTGGAAACACCATATATTTT
D: -
V: TRBV30
J: TRBJ1-3
size: -

CDR3: CASSPTSGALGSGANVLTF
DNA: TGTGCCAGCAGCCCGACTAGCGGGGCCCTGGGGTCTGGGGCCAACGTCCTGACTTTC
D: TRBD2
V: TRBV9
J: TRBJ2-6
size: -

CDR3: CAWPGAREQSTDTQYF
DNA: TGTGCCTGGCCAGGAGCTCGGGAGCAATCCACAGATACGCAGTATTTT
D: -
V: TRBV30
J: TRBJ2-3
size: -

CDR3: CASKVEGAGTGELFF
DNA: TGTGCCAGCAAAGTGGAGGGGGCGGGCACCGGGGAGCTGTTTTTT
D: -
V: TRBV2
J: TRBJ2-2
size: -

CDR3: CASTDGGTRSHEQFF
DNA: TGTGCCAGCACCGACGGGGGGACTCGCTCCCATGAGCAGTTCTTC
D: TRBD2
V: TRBV7-8
J: TRBJ2-1
size: -

CDR3: CAHGGGLNSPLHF
DNA: TGTGCCCACGGCGGAGGTCTTAATTCACCCCTCCACTTT
D: -
V: TRBV28
J: TRBJ1-6
size: -

CDR3: CASSDSRALPGANVLTF
DNA: TGTGCCAGCTCCGACAGCAGGGCCCTCCCTGGGGCCAACGTCCTGACTTTC
D: -
V: TRBV7-9
J: TRBJ2-6
size: once

CDR3: CASSSLQGANQPQHF
DNA: TGTGCCAGCAGCAGTCTTCAGGGGGCAAATCAGCCCCAGCATTTT
D: TRBD1
V: TRBV28
J: TRBJ1-5
size: -

CDR3: CASSADPQTGYEQYF
DNA: TGCGCCAGCAGCGCGGATCCCCAGACAGGGTACGAGCAGTACTTC
D: TRBD1
V: TRBV5-1
J: TRBJ2-7
size: -

CDR3: CASSPNWDRDEQYF
DNA: TGTGCCAGCAGCCCGAACTGGGACAGGGACGAGCAGTACTTC
D: TRBD1
V: TRBV3-1/TRBV3-2
J: TRBJ2-7
size: -

CDR3: CASSQLLAVYTGELFF
DNA: TGTGCCAGCAGCCAACTACTAGCGGTGTACACCGGGGAGCTGTTTTTT
D: TRBD2
V: TRBV4-2
J: TRBJ2-2
size: once

CDR3: CSASRGTENQPQHF
DNA: TGCAGTGCTAGTCGGGGGACAGAGAATCAGCCCCAGCATTTT
D: TRBD1
V: TRBV20-1
J: TRBJ1-5
size: -

CDR3: CASSYDRGYQGYTF
DNA: TGTGCCAGCAGTTACGACAGGGGCTATCAGGGCTACACCTTC
D: TRBD1
V: TRBV6-6
J: TRBJ1-2
size: -

CDR3: CASRPDTTSTDTQYF
DNA: TGTGCCAGCAGGCCGGACACGACTAGCACAGATACGCAGTATTTT
D: -
V: TRBV5-4
J: TRBJ2-3
size: -